The sequence of this T cell receptor (beta chain) was determined in a study of shared clonotypes between healthy human individuals. The germline gives CDR1 SQVTM, CDR2 ANQGSEA. The V segment lost 6 bases and the J segment 3 bases; nucleotides outside the gene matches: 14. This CDR3 is 16 amino acids long. The method was immunoSEQ multiplex PCR; TCRdb's version includes in-frame clones alone and lacks a portion of them. The table has some 2 million clones, 95% seen once. The clonotype was recovered from a man between 18 and 35 years old in good health. The V gene is TRBV29-1, the J gene TRBJ2-3; 8 nucleotides agree with TRBD2. Source material: naive CD4+ T cells sorted from blood. Indicated subset: CD45RA+ positively selected. CDR3 loop: CSVLDVAGGSTDTQYF. The DNA for the CDR3 is TGCAGCGTACTCGACGTCGCGGGAGGATCTACAGATACGCAGTATTTT.